This T cell receptor (beta chain) was recorded in a study of blood T cell repertoires in COVID-19. This table comes from immunoSEQ multiplex PCR, and its TCRdb copy is limited to in-frame clones, with some not included. The table shows hundreds of thousands of clones, with roughly 84% occurring only once. This clone has more than one count but fewer than ten. This TCR came from a woman aged 40 to 49 who had recovered from COVID-19. The sequenced sample was PBMCs or T cells enriched from blood (not recorded which).

CDR3 DNA: TGTGCCAGCAGTTCCCGCTCGGGACACTTCACCGGGGAGCTGTTTTTT. Its translation: CASSSRSGHFTGELFF. J is TRBJ2-2 and V is TRBV6-5, with D maybe TRBD1 (6 bases). The germline V gene encodes CDR1 MNHEY and CDR2 SVGAGI. V was pared by 4 bases and J by 4 bases, with 16 bases between. The CDR3 loop spans 16 amino acids.